The clone carrying this T cell receptor beta chain was detected only once. Its antigen remains unknown. This entry is derived from a study of shared clonotypes between healthy human individuals. Findings and limits, study-wide: Non-shared clonotypes showed lower generation probabilities than clonotypes common to all four donors. The study found about 5% of naive CD4 clonotypes shared across several donors.

The CDR3 consists of 12 residues. In germline, CDR1 is SQVTM, CDR2 ANQGSEA. V shed 7 bases and J shed 2 bases, with 11 bases lying between them. Running of the assay took place at deep level. The method was immunoSEQ multiplex PCR; TCRdb's version includes in-frame clones alone and lacks a portion of them. This table holds millions of clones, around 96% found once. The naive CD8 subset, CD45RO-negative cells positively selected for CCR7, excluded terminally differentiated effector memory CD45RA+ cells. The chain links TRBV29-1 to TRBJ1-2, with D perhaps TRBD1 (5 bases). The TCR comes from a man aged 18 to 30 in good health. The sample consisted of naive CD8+ T cells sorted from blood. The DNA of the CDR3 is TGCAGCGCAGGCGGGACGAACTATGGCTACACCTTC. It is translated as CSAGGTNYGYTF.